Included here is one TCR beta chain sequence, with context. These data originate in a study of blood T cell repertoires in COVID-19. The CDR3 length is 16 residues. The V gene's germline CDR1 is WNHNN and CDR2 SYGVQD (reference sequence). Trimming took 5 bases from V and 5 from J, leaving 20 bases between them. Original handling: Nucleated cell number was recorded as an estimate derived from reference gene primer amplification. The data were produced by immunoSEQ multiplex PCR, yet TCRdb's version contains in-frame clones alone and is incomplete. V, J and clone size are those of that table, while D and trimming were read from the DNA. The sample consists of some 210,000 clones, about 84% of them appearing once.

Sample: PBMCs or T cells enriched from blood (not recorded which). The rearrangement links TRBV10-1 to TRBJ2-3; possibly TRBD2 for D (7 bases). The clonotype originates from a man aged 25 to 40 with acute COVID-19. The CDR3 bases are TGCGCCAGCAGTCCCAGCCTTGGGGGGGCTGTAGATACGCAGTATTTT. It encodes CASSPSLGGAVDTQYF.